This entry lists 27 T cell receptor beta chains sequenced from one sample in a study of blood T cell repertoires in COVID-19. TCRdb's table, derived via immunoSEQ multiplex PCR, lists solely in-frame clones and lacks some. Among a few hundred thousand clones listed, 89% were seen once. The specimen sequenced was peripheral blood. These receptor sequences come from a woman aged 60-75 years with acute or convalescent COVID-19.

The V gene is TRBV7-8, the J gene TRBJ2-7, with D maybe TRBD2 (7 bases). There are 13 residues in the CDR3. Germline V gene lookup returns CDR1 SGHVS and CDR2 FQNEAQ. V was pared by 2 bases and J by 4 bases, with 9 bases between. The CDR3 nucleotides are TGTGCCAGCAGCTTAAGGGGGGGTTACGAGCAGTACTTC. Translation gives CASSLRGGYEQYF. The whole variable domain, filled in from reference TRBV7-8 and TRBJ2-7, reads GAGVSQSPRYKVAKRGQDVALRCDPISGHVSLFWYQQALGQGPEFLTYFQNEAQLDKSGLPSDRFFAERPEGSVSTLKIQRTQQEDSAVYLCASSLRGGYEQYFGPGTRLTVT.

The chain couples TRBV2 to TRBJ1-6, with TRBD1 identical over 7 bases. Germline V gives CDR1 SNHLY, CDR2 FYNNEI. CDR3 size: 14 residues. With 7 bases clipped from V and 6 bases from J, the junction kept 6 bases outside the gene matches. The DNA for the CDR3 is TGTGCCAGCACTATGACAGGGTCTAATTCACCCCTCCACTTT. Residues: CASTMTGSNSPLHF.

This chain uses TRBV21-1 with TRBJ1-2. TRBV21-1 corresponds to a pseudogene. CDR3 size: 17 residues. This chain's CDR3 is CASSKDLRKKAVYGYTF. The CDR3 DNA is TGTGCCAGCAGCAAAGATCTCAGAAAGAAGGCGGTTTATGGCTACACCTTC.

This clone was detected a few times. V gene TRBV7-3 combines with J gene TRBJ1-1; TRBD1 is a possible D gene (5 bases). The CDR3 contains 16 residues. Germline V CDR1 and CDR2: SGHTA, FQGTGA. The V and J ends lost 0 bases and 1 base respectively, with 12 bases between them. The CDR3: CASSLTTGLGNTEAFF. DNA for the CDR3: TGTGCCAGCAGCTTAACAACAGGTCTAGGGAACACTGAAGCTTTCTTT.

This clone was recorded only once. This chain joins TRBV9 and TRBJ1-2, with TRBD1 identical over 9 bases. The CDR3 sequence is 16 residues long. The junction had 9 bases not matched to a gene; V was cut back by 3 bases and J by 3 bases. Germline lookup yields CDR1 SGDLS and CDR2 YYNGEE. CDR3 in amino acids: CASSASGQGFDYGYTF. CDR3 nucleotides: TGTGCCAGCAGCGCATCCGGACAGGGGTTCGACTATGGCTACACCTTC.

This chain uses TRBV7-3 with TRBJ1-6; 7 nucleotides agree with TRBD1. V lost 5 bases and J lost 4; bases outside the gene matches: 5. This CDR3 has 15 amino acids. Germline V CDR1 and CDR2: SGHTA, FQGTGA. As DNA, the CDR3 is TGTGCCAGCAGCACGACGGGACAGTATAATTCACCCCTCCACTTT. This encodes CASSTTGQYNSPLHF.

The J gene is TRBJ1-2, the V gene TRBV19; tentative D call: TRBD1 (5 bases). The germline V gene has CDR1 LNHDA and CDR2 SQIVND (reference sequence). This CDR3 has 13 amino acids. Trimming removed 5 bases at V and 8 bases at J, with 15 bases between. The DNA of the CDR3 is TGTGCCAGTAGTCCTCCGGGGGGAGTGGGCTACACCTTC. Encoded protein: CASSPPGGVGYTF. Full variable domain (rest looked up from reference TRBV19 and TRBJ1-2): DGGITQSPKYLFRKEGQNVTLSCEQNLNHDAMYWYRQDPGQGLRLIYYSQIVNDFQKGDIAEGYSVSREKKESFPLTVTSAQKNPTAFYLCASSPPGGVGYTFGSGTRLTVV.

The rearrangement uses TRBV7-9 and TRBJ1-4; 9 positions match TRBD1. The germline V gene has CDR1 SEHNR and CDR2 FQNEAQ (reference sequence). V lost 2 bases and J lost 4; bases outside the gene matches: 5. This CDR3 has 16 residues. This CDR3 is CASSLPRQGGNEKLFF. The CDR3 bases are TGTGCCAGCAGCTTACCAAGACAGGGGGGTAATGAAAAACTGTTTTTT.

V gene TRBV4-3 combines with J gene TRBJ1-4; D is possibly TRBD1 (5 bases). V was trimmed by 4 bases and J by 2 bases, leaving 11 bases between them. This CDR3 region has 15 residues. Germline V CDR1 and CDR2: LGHNA, YSLEER. This CDR3 is CASSPNGGTNEKLFF. The CDR3 DNA is TGCGCCAGCAGCCCTAATGGGGGGACTAATGAAAAACTGTTTTTT.

The rearrangement links TRBV3-1 (or the pseudogene TRBV3-2) to TRBJ2-1, with TRBD2 matching 11 bases. Germline V gene lookup returns CDR1 LGHDT and CDR2 YNNKEL (reference sequence). This CDR3 region has 14 residues. V shed 4 bases and J 4 bases; nucleotides not matched to a gene: 0. CDR3 in amino acids: CASSLAGGYNEQFF. As DNA, the CDR3 is TGTGCCAGCAGCCTAGCGGGAGGGTACAATGAGCAGTTCTTC.

The chain carries TRBV13 and TRBJ2-1; weak D call: TRBD2 (6 bases). This CDR3 has 15 amino acids. Germline V gives CDR1 PRHDT, CDR2 FYEKMQ (reference sequence). The V gene lost 4 bases and the J gene lost 0 bases, with 10 bases spanning the gap. CDR3 sequence reads: CASSSGTPSYNEQFF. CDR3 coding DNA: TGTGCCAGCAGCTCCGGGACTCCCTCCTACAATGAGCAGTTCTTC.

The rearrangement uses TRBV5-1 and TRBJ2-7; 8 bases agree with TRBD1. The germline CDR1 and CDR2 sequences are SGHRS and YFSETQ. This CDR3 spans 13 amino acids. With 6 bases clipped from V and 5 bases from J, the junction kept 7 bases outside the gene matches. In DNA, the CDR3 is TGCGCCAGCAACCCCCAGGGGGCCCACGAGCAGTACTTC. Translating it yields CASNPQGAHEQYF. Together with reference TRBV5-1 and TRBJ2-7, the CDR3 gives the full variable domain: KAGVTQTPRYLIKTRGQQVTLSCSPISGHRSVSWYQQTPGQGLQFLFEYFSETQRNKGNFPGRFSGRQFSNSRSEMNVSTLELGDSALYLCASNPQGAHEQYFGPGTRLTVT.

The CDR3 region has the DNA TGCGCCAGCAGCCAAGACAGACTTACTAGCGCTGAGCAGTTCTTC. It translates to CASSQDRLTSAEQFF. J is TRBJ2-1 and V is TRBV4-3, with 7 bases aligning to TRBD2. V dropped 0 bases and J dropped 9; count of bases not matched to a gene: 8. The CDR3 has 15 residues. Germline V gene sequence: CDR1 LGHNA, CDR2 YSLEER.

This chain links TRBV29-1 with TRBJ2-3; 7 bases are shared with TRBD1. V lost 8 bases to trimming and J lost 4 bases; unmatched junction nucleotides: 3. This CDR3 spans 11 amino acids. The germline V gene has CDR1 SQVTM and CDR2 ANQGSEA. The CDR3 DNA reads as TGCAGCACCACAGGGGCAGATACGCAGTATTTT. It yields the protein CSTTGADTQYF.

V and J are TRBV11-3 and TRBJ2-7, with D perhaps TRBD1 (5 bases). This CDR3 region has 15 residues. V lost 0 bases and J lost 3, with 12 bases in between. Per the germline V gene, CDR1 is SGHNT and CDR2 is YENEEA. CDR3 amino acids: CASSLDHGQGYEQYF. The CDR3 nucleotides read TGTGCCAGCAGCTTAGATCATGGTCAGGGCTACGAGCAGTACTTC.

The chain combines TRBV28 with TRBJ2-3, with 12 bases lining up with TRBD2. Germline CDR1 and CDR2: MDHEN and SYDVKM. Germline trimming cut 3 bases from V and 1 base from J; bases unmatched to any gene: 2. CDR3 length: 16 amino acids. CDR3 DNA: TGTGCCAGCAGTTTGGGACTAGCGGGCCGCACAGATACGCAGTATTTT. Its protein product is CASSLGLAGRTDTQYF. The whole variable domain, remainder taken from reference TRBV28 and TRBJ2-3, is DVKVTQSSRYLVKRTGEKVFLECVQDMDHENMFWYRQDPGLGLRLIYFSYDVKMKEKGDIPEGYSVSREKKERFSLILESASTNQTSMYLCASSLGLAGRTDTQYFGPGTRLTVL.

The chain couples TRBV5-1 to TRBJ2-7; 8 positions agree with TRBD1. CDR1 SGHRS and CDR2 YFSETQ come from the germline V gene. The CDR3 length is 15 residues. Trimming cost V 0 bases and J 4 bases; bases outside gene matches: 6. CDR3 protein: CASSLVGQGRYEQYF. As DNA, the CDR3 is TGCGCCAGCAGCTTGGTAGGACAGGGCAGATACGAGCAGTACTTC.

The V call is TRBV7-8, the J call TRBJ2-7; D perhaps matches TRBD2 (6 bases). With 1 base removed from V and 3 bases from J, the gap between germline ends came to 16 bases. The CDR3 contains 16 residues. Germline CDR1 and CDR2: SGHVS and FQNEAQ. CDR3 sequence (DNA): TGTGCCAGCAGCTTAGGCTCGGGAGCCACCAACTACGAGCAGTACTTC. This sequence encodes CASSLGSGATNYEQYF. The complete variable domain, with remaining parts taken from reference TRBV7-8 and TRBJ2-7, reads GAGVSQSPRYKVAKRGQDVALRCDPISGHVSLFWYQQALGQGPEFLTYFQNEAQLDKSGLPSDRFFAERPEGSVSTLKIQRTQQEDSAVYLCASSLGSGATNYEQYFGPGTRLTVT.

The V call is TRBV6-2 or TRBV6-3, the J call TRBJ1-2, with TRBD1 as a possible D gene (6 bases). Germline V gene sequence: CDR1 MNHEY, CDR2 SVGEGT. This CDR3 has 16 residues. V gave up 5 bases and J gave up 6 bases, with 22 bases separating them. DNA for the CDR3: TGTGCCAGCAGTCTTCAGACGGGACACTCACCCAATGGCTACACCTTC. Translated: CASSLQTGHSPNGYTF.

This clone was found once. The chain uses TRBV28 and TRBJ1-1, with TRBD1 matching over 8 bases. The CDR3 runs 12 residues. Germline CDR1 MDHEN, CDR2 SYDVKM. Trimming removed 6 bases from V and 11 bases from J; junction bases left unmatched: 8. CDR3 DNA: TGTGCCAGCAGGATACAGGGGGTACGGGCTTTCTTT. Amino acids: CASRIQGVRAFF.

This sequence joins TRBV19 and TRBJ1-3; D ambiguous. The CDR3 is 15 amino acids. V lost 5 bases to trimming and J lost 0 bases, with 11 bases between them. The germline CDR1 and CDR2 sequences are LNHDA and SQIVND (reference sequence). The CDR3 coding sequence is TGTGCCAGTAGTGAACGGCGGAGCTCTGGAAACACCATATATTTT. Its protein is CASSERRSSGNTIYF. The full variable domain, its missing parts supplied by reference TRBV19 and TRBJ1-3, is DGGITQSPKYLFRKEGQNVTLSCEQNLNHDAMYWYRQDPGQGLRLIYYSQIVNDFQKGDIAEGYSVSREKKESFPLTVTSAQKNPTAFYLCASSERRSSGNTIYFGEGSWLTVV.

This sequence joins TRBV19 and TRBJ1-1; D is perhaps TRBD1 (6 bases). Per germline, CDR1 LNHDA and CDR2 SQIVND (reference sequence). This CDR3 is built from 14 residues. Trimming stripped 5 bases from V and 3 bases from J, with 13 bases between. The CDR3 DNA reads TGTGCCAGTAGTCTGGGGGCAGGGCACACTGAAGCTTTCTTT. It translates to CASSLGAGHTEAFF.

Here the CDR3 reads CASSSIGDEKLFF. For the CDR3, the DNA is TGTGCCAGCAGTTCCATAGGGGATGAAAAACTGTTTTTT. V and J are TRBV27 and TRBJ1-4; D perhaps matches TRBD1 (5 bases). V was pared by 4 bases and J by 6 bases, with 9 bases between. The CDR3 is 13 residues long. Germline values: CDR1 MNHEY, CDR2 SMNVEV (reference sequence).

This chain joins TRBV11-2 and TRBJ2-7; possible D gene TRBD1, 5 bases. Germline assignment: CDR1 SGHAT and CDR2 FQNNGV. This CDR3 has 15 amino acids. V lost 5 bases and J lost 4, with 18 bases in between. CDR3 in DNA: TGTGCCAGCAGCCTATGGGGCCAACTCCGATACGAGCAGTACTTC. It codes for CASSLWGQLRYEQYF. Using reference TRBV11-2 and TRBJ2-7 for the parts outside the CDR3, the full variable domain is EAGVAQSPRYKIIEKRQSVAFWCNPISGHATLYWYQQILGQGPKLLIQFQNNGVVDDSQLPKDRFSAERLKGVDSTLKIQPAKLEDSAVYLCASSLWGQLRYEQYFGPGTRLTVT.

The chain links TRBV25-1 to TRBJ2-7, with TRBD1 as a possible D gene (7 bases). V shed 4 bases and J shed 1 base, with 11 bases lying between them. CDR1 MGHDK and CDR2 SYGVNS come from the germline V gene. The CDR3 length is 14 residues. The CDR3 here is CASSGEDRSYEQYF. In nucleotides, the CDR3 is TGTGCCAGCAGTGGGGAGGACAGGTCCTACGAGCAGTACTTC.

This clone was seen just once. J is TRBJ1-2 and V is TRBV7-9; D remains ambiguous. CDR1 and CDR2 from the germline V gene are SEHNR and FQNEAQ (reference sequence). The V end was cut by 5 bases, the J end by 1 base, with 11 bases between. CDR3 size: 14 residues. CDR3 residues: CASSLRAVNYGYTF. In nucleotides, the CDR3 is TGTGCCAGCAGCCTGCGGGCCGTTAACTATGGCTACACCTTC.

The gene calls are TRBV7-8 and TRBJ1-4, with 7 bases fitting TRBD1. V lost 4 bases to trimming and J lost 4 bases; unmatched junction nucleotides: 3. The CDR3 spans 14 residues. Germline V gene lookup returns CDR1 SGHVS and CDR2 FQNEAQ. The CDR3 loop reads CASSSGQFNEKLFF. CDR3 DNA sequence: TGTGCCAGCAGCTCGGGACAGTTTAATGAAAAACTGTTTTTT. Using reference TRBV7-8 and TRBJ1-4 for the parts outside the CDR3, the full variable domain is GAGVSQSPRYKVAKRGQDVALRCDPISGHVSLFWYQQALGQGPEFLTYFQNEAQLDKSGLPSDRFFAERPEGSVSTLKIQRTQQEDSAVYLCASSSGQFNEKLFFGSGTQLSVL.